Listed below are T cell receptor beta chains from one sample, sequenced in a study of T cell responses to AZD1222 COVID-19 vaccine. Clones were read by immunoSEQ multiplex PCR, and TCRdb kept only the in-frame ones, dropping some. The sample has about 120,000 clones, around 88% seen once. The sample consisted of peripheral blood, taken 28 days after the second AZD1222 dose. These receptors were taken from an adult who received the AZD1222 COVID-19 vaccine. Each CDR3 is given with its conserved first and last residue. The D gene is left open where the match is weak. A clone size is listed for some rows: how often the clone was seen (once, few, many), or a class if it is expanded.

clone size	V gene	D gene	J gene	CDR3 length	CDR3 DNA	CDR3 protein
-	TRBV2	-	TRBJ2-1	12	TGTGCCAGCAGGCGGGCTGACAATGAGCAGTTCTTC	CASRRADNEQFF
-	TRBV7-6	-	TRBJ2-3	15	TGTGCCAGCAGCCAGGGGCAGGGGTTCTCGGATACGCAGTATTTT	CASSQGQGFSDTQYF
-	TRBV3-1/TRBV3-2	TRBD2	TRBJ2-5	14	TGTGCCAGCAGCCTCTCGGGGGGGGAGGAGACCCAGTACTTC	CASSLSGGEETQYF
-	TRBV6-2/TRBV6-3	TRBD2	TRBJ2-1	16	TGTGCCAGCAGTTACCCTCCAGCGGGGGGCTACAATGAGCAGTTCTTC	CASSYPPAGGYNEQFF
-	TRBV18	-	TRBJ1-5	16	TGTGCCAGCTCACCAACAGGGACTTATAGCAATCAGCCCCAGCATTTT	CASSPTGTYSNQPQHF
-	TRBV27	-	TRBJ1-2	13	TGTGCCAGCAGGAACAGTCCCGCGCGAGGCTACACCTTC	CASRNSPARGYTF
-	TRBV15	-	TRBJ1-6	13	TGTGCCACCAGCGGGGAGGGGAATTCACCCCTCCACTTT	CATSGEGNSPLHF
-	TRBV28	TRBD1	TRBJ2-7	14	TGTGCCAGCAGTCACAGGGGTAATATCCACGAGCAGTACTTC	CASSHRGNIHEQYF
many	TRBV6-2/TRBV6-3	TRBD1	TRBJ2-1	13	TGTGCCAGCAGTCGGGACAGCTACAATGAGCAGTTCTTC	CASSRDSYNEQFF
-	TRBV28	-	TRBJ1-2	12	TGTGCCAGCAGTGAGGTGAACTATGGCTACACCTTC	CASSEVNYGYTF
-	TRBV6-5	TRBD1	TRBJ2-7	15	TGTGCCAGCAGTCACGGGACAGGGGGTGTGTACGAGCAGTACTTC	CASSHGTGGVYEQYF
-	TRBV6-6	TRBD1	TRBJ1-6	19	TGTGCCAGCAGTCGTGAGTTTGTCAGGGGGGGCTCGTATAATTCACCCCTCCACTTT	CASSREFVRGGSYNSPLHF
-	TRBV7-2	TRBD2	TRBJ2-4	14	TGTGCCAGCAGCTTAAGCGGGGGGTATAACATTCAGTACTTC	CASSLSGGYNIQYF
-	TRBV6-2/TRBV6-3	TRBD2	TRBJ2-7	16	TGTGCCAGCAGTTACGCTCAGGCTAGCGGGTCCTACGAGCAGTACTTC	CASSYAQASGSYEQYF
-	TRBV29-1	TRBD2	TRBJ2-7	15	TGCAGCGTTTCGGGGGGATTAGCGGACTCCTACGAGCAGTACTTC	CSVSGGLADSYEQYF
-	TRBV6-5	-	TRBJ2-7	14	TGTGCCAGCAGAGCAGGGTTAGGCTCCTACGAGCAGTACTTC	CASRAGLGSYEQYF
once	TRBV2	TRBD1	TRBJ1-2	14	TGTGCCAGCAATTTACAGGGGCGAGACTATGGCTACACCTTC	CASNLQGRDYGYTF
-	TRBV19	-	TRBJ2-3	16	TGTGCCAGTAGTATAGATCCAGCGGGTGGCACAGATACGCAGTATTTT	CASSIDPAGGTDTQYF
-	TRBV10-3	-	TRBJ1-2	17	TGTGCCATCAGTGAGTCTCTGGGGATCTCTCCTAACTATGGCTACACCTTC	CAISESLGISPNYGYTF
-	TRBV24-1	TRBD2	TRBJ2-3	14	TGTGCCACCAGTGAGGGGGGGTGGGCAGATACGCAGTATTTT	CATSEGGWADTQYF
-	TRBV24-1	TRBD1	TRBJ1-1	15	TGTGCCACCAGTGATCCCGGACAGGGGAACACTGAAGCTTTCTTT	CATSDPGQGNTEAFF
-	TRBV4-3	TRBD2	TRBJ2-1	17	TGCGCCAGCAGCCAAGAGGTGGTCGGGGGGGCCCTCAATGAGCAGTTCTTC	CASSQEVVGGALNEQFF
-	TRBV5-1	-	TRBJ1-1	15	TGCGCCAGCAGCTCGGGGGCAAAAATGAACACTGAAGCTTTCTTT	CASSSGAKMNTEAFF
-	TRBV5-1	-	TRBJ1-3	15	TGCGCCAGCAGCCCCGGCGGGGCCAGGGGAAACACCATATATTTT	CASSPGGARGNTIYF
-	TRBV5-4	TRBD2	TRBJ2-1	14	TGTGCCAGCAGCACCAAGCGGGGCCTCAATGAGCAGTTCTTC	CASSTKRGLNEQFF
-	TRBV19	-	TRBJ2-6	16	TGTGCCAGTAGTGGGATGGAGGGGTCTGGGGCCAACGTCCTGACTTTC	CASSGMEGSGANVLTF
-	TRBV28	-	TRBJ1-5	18	TGTGCCAGCAGTTTATCTCTTTTGATCGTAACTAGCAATCAGCCCCAGCATTTT	CASSLSLLIVTSNQPQHF
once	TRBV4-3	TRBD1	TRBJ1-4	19	TGCGCCAGCAGCCAAGAGCTCGGACAGGGAAGACCGGCGGGTGAAAAACTGTTTTTT	CASSQELGQGRPAGEKLFF
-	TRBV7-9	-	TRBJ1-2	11	TGTGCCAGCAGCTTAGGTGAGGGTCTCTCCTTC	CASSLGEGLSF
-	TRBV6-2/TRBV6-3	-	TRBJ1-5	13	TGTGCCAGCAGCACCGGGGGTTCTCAGCCCCAGCATTTT	CASSTGGSQPQHF
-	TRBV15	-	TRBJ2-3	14	TGTGCCACCAGAAGAGATAGGTTGGGAGACACGCAGTATTTT	CATRRDRLGDTQYF
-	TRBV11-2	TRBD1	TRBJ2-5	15	TGTGCCAGCAGCCAGACGACAGGGTTCCAAGAGACCCAGTACTTC	CASSQTTGFQETQYF
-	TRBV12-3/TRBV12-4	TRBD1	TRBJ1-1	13	TGTGCCAGCAGCATGACAGGGGGCACTGAAGCTTTCTTT	CASSMTGGTEAFF
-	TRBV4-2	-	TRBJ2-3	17	TGTGCCAGCAGCCAATCCTCTACCGCGTCCCGGGCAGATACGCAGTATTTT	CASSQSSTASRADTQYF
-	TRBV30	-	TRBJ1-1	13	TGTGCCTGGATCACGGAAGCGGATCCCCAGGCTTTCTTT	CAWITEADPQAFF
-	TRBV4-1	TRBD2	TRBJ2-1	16	TGCGCCAGCAGCCAAGCGACTAGCGGATCCTACAATGAGCAGTTCTTC	CASSQATSGSYNEQFF
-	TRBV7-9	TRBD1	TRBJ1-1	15	TGTGCCAGCAGCTTATTAGGTGGGGACAGACGTGAAGCTTTCTTT	CASSLLGGDRREAFF
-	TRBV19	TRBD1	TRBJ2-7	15	TGTGCCAGTCAGGGGACAGGGGGTACCTCCTACGAGCAGTACTTC	CASQGTGGTSYEQYF
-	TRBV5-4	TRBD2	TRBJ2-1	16	TGTGCCAGCAGCTTGGGGTCTAGCGGTTCCTACAATGAGCAGTTCTTC	CASSLGSSGSYNEQFF
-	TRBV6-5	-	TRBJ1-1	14	TGTGCCAGCAGTCTGGGGGGGGGAGGGACTGAAGCTTTCTTT	CASSLGGGGTEAFF
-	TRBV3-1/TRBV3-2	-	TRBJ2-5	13	TGTGCCAGCAGCCACGGCGGACAACAAACCCAGTACTTC	CASSHGGQQTQYF
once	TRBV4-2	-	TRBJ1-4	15	TGTGCCAGCAGCCAAGATCTTCAGGCCCGGGAAAAACTGTTTTTT	CASSQDLQAREKLFF
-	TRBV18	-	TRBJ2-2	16	TGTGCCAGCTCACCGCAGGACAGCCCACCTACCGGGGAGCTGTTTTTT	CASSPQDSPPTGELFF
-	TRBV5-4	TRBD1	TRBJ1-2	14	TGTGCCAGCAGCTTACAGGGGGCCAACTATGGCTACACCTTC	CASSLQGANYGYTF
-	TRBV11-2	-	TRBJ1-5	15	TGTGCCAGCAGCTTAGTAGGGGGTGGTAATCAGCCCCAGCATTTT	CASSLVGGGNQPQHF
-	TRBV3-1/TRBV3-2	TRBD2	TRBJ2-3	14	TGTGCCACCGACGGGGGGGGCCCTGCAGATACGCAGTATTTT	CATDGGGPADTQYF
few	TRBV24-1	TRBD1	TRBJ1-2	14	TGTGCCACCAGTGATTTCCAGGGGGCCGGTGGCTACACCTTC	CATSDFQGAGGYTF
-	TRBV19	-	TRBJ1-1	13	TGTGCCAGTGGCCCCAGGACGGATGGGGAAGCTTTCTTT	CASGPRTDGEAFF